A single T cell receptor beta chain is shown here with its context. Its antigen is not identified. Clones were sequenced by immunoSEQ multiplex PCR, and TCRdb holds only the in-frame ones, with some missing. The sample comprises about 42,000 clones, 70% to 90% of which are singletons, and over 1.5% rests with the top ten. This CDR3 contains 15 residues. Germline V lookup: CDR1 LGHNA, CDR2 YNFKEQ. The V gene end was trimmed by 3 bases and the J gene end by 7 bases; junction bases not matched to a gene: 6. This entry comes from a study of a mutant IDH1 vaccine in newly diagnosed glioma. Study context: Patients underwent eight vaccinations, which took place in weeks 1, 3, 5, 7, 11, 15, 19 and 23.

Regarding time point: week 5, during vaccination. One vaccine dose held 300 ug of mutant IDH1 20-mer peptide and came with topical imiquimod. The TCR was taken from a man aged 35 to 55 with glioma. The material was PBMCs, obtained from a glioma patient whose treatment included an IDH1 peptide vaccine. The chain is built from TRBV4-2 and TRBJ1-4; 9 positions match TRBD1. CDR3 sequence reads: CASSQDGTGSEKLFF. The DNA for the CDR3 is TGTGCCAGCAGCCAGGACGGGACAGGGAGTGAAAAACTGTTTTTT.